A single sample gave rise to the 19 T cell receptor beta chains below, sequenced in a study of blood T cell repertoires in COVID-19. The protocol was immunoSEQ multiplex PCR, while the TCRdb copy is restricted to in-frame clones and leaves out a portion. This table has approximately 300,000 clones, roughly 83% appearing once. Input material: peripheral blood. These receptors all stem from a woman aged 45-65 years with acute or convalescent COVID-19.

This clone was observed once. This sequence joins TRBV18 and TRBJ2-3, with D uncertain. Germline V gives CDR1 KGHSH, CDR2 LQKENI. The CDR3 loop spans 13 amino acids. V was cut by 3 bases and J by 5 bases, with 9 bases left in between. The CDR3 reads CASSPGAGDTQYF. The CDR3 bases are TGTGCCAGCTCACCTGGAGCCGGAGATACGCAGTATTTT.

The chain is built from TRBV5-1 and TRBJ1-6; TRBD1 matches 8 bases. Germline CDR1 and CDR2: SGHRS and YFSETQ. V shed 4 bases, J shed 10 bases, and the junction held 7 bases outside the gene matches. The CDR3 has 14 amino acids. CDR3 sequence: CASSRDRGVSPLHF. CDR3 nucleotide sequence: TGCGCCAGCAGCCGAGACAGGGGAGTCTCACCCCTCCACTTT.

This clone has a single count. The V gene is TRBV29-1, the J gene TRBJ1-4, with TRBD1 matching 8 bases. The J segment lost 7 bases and the V segment lost 6 bases, leaving 10 bases of the junction unmatched. Germline V gene data show CDR1 as SQVTM and CDR2 as ANQGSEA. The CDR3 is 14 amino acids. The CDR3 nucleotides are TGCAGCGTCGCTTCTACAGGGGGGCGTGAAAAACTGTTTTTT. This codes for CSVASTGGREKLFF.

V is TRBV5-1 and J is TRBJ2-7; D might be TRBD1 (6 bases). The CDR3 length is 16 residues. Trimming stripped 1 base from V and 1 base from J, with 15 bases between. Per the germline V gene, CDR1 is SGHRS and CDR2 is YFSETQ. The DNA for the CDR3 is TGCGCCAGCAGCTTGATGCCAGGGGATGCTTCCTACGAGCAGTACTTC. Encoded protein: CASSLMPGDASYEQYF. Full variable domain (remainder filled in from reference TRBV5-1 and TRBJ2-7): KAGVTQTPRYLIKTRGQQVTLSCSPISGHRSVSWYQQTPGQGLQFLFEYFSETQRNKGNFPGRFSGRQFSNSRSEMNVSTLELGDSALYLCASSLMPGDASYEQYFGPGTRLTVT.

This chain connects TRBV24-1 to TRBJ2-1, with a possible D match to TRBD2 (5 bases). Germline values: CDR1 KGHDR, CDR2 SFDVKD. CDR3 length: 12 amino acids. V was trimmed by 7 bases and J by 8 bases, leaving 11 bases between them. The CDR3 DNA is TGTGCCACCAGGGATACTAGAGATGAGCAGTTCTTC. It encodes CATRDTRDEQFF.

The chain recombines TRBV6-6 with TRBJ1-2; 7 nucleotides match TRBD1. The V segment lost 6 bases and the J segment 7 bases; nucleotides outside the gene matches: 8. Per germline, CDR1 MNHNY and CDR2 SVGAGI (reference sequence). The CDR3 has 13 amino acids. The CDR3 loop is CASSEQGLGGYTF. The CDR3 DNA follows: TGTGCCAGCAGCGAACAGGGGTTGGGTGGCTACACCTTC.

V usage is TRBV12-3 or TRBV12-4 and J usage is TRBJ2-1; no definite D call. V gave up 6 bases and J gave up 5 bases, with 5 bases separating them. The CDR3 spans 11 residues. CDR3 DNA sequence: TGTGCCAGCAGCACTGACAATGAGCAGTTCTTC. It encodes CASSTDNEQFF.

V gene TRBV18 combines with J gene TRBJ1-1; D is uncertain. Per the germline V gene, CDR1 is KGHSH and CDR2 is LQKENI. V was trimmed by 3 bases and J by 9 bases, leaving 17 bases between them. CDR3 length: 14 amino acids. The CDR3: CASSPPGSGGQAFF. For the CDR3, the DNA is TGTGCCAGCTCACCCCCCGGCAGCGGCGGTCAAGCTTTCTTT.

This chain links TRBV20-1 with TRBJ2-3; D is unclear. Per the germline V gene, CDR1 is DFQATT and CDR2 is SNEGSKA (reference sequence). Trimming left V 3 bases short and J 4 bases short, with 17 bases between. The CDR3 contains 15 residues. The CDR3 region is CSASPAEGGPDTQYF. The CDR3 nucleotides read TGCAGTGCTAGTCCGGCGGAAGGTGGCCCAGATACGCAGTATTTT.

The V call is TRBV29-1, the J call TRBJ2-1; TRBD2 matches at 10 bases. The ends lost 6 bases at V and 4 bases at J; junction bases unmatched: 9. This CDR3 spans 15 amino acids. The germline V gene has CDR1 SQVTM and CDR2 ANQGSEA. The CDR3 loop is CSVKGASGSYNEQFF. CDR3 bases: TGCAGCGTCAAGGGGGCTAGCGGGAGTTACAATGAGCAGTTCTTC.

This clone was counted at least ten times. The identical CDR3 is also encoded by other nucleotide sequences in the sample. The V call is TRBV29-1, the J call TRBJ1-1; no clear D. CDR3 length: 11 amino acids. CDR1 SQVTM and CDR2 ANQGSEA come from the germline V gene. Trimming pared 1 base from V and 5 bases from J, leaving 5 bases between. The CDR3 DNA follows: TGCAGCGTTGAAGGCAGGACTGAAGCTTTCTTT. Its translation: CSVEGRTEAFF.

The chain combines TRBV5-4 with TRBJ1-1, with D possibly matching TRBD1 (6 bases). The CDR3 runs to 15 residues. CDR1 is SGHNT and CDR2 is YYREEE in the germline V gene (reference sequence). V was cut by 3 bases and J by 1 base, with 13 bases left in between. Here the CDR3 reads CASSYRDFTNTEAFF. The CDR3 DNA reads as TGTGCCAGCAGCTACAGGGATTTCACGAACACTGAAGCTTTCTTT.

The chain combines TRBV10-2 with TRBJ1-1, with D perhaps matching TRBD1 (6 bases). V was shortened by 4 bases and J by 0 bases, with 12 bases between the two germline ends. This CDR3 contains 15 residues. CDR1 WSHSY and CDR2 SAAADI come from the germline V gene. In DNA form, the CDR3 reads TGCGCCAGCAGTGTAAACAGGGTTATGAACACTGAAGCTTTCTTT. Translating it yields CASSVNRVMNTEAFF.

V gene TRBV28 combines with J gene TRBJ1-1; no reliable D call. The CDR3 runs to 14 residues. Trimming shortened V by 5 bases and J by 1 base, and 11 bases separated the two germline ends. In germline, CDR1 is MDHEN, CDR2 SYDVKM. The CDR3 nucleotides are TGTGCCAGCAGTCTGCCAGTACGGAACACTGAAGCTTTCTTT. Protein sequence: CASSLPVRNTEAFF. Based on the CDR3 plus reference TRBV28 and TRBJ1-1, the full variable domain is DVKVTQSSRYLVKRTGEKVFLECVQDMDHENMFWYRQDPGLGLRLIYFSYDVKMKEKGDIPEGYSVSREKKERFSLILESASTNQTSMYLCASSLPVRNTEAFFGQGTRLTVV.

Concerning this clone itself: This sample includes further DNA sequences coding for the same CDR3. V and J are TRBV5-1 and TRBJ2-1; 8 positions match TRBD2. This CDR3 is built from 15 residues. V dropped 2 bases and J dropped 4; count of bases not matched to a gene: 5. Germline V CDR1 and CDR2: SGHRS, YFSETQ. CDR3 nucleotides: TGCGCCAGCAGCTTAGGTAGCGGGGATTACAATGAGCAGTTCTTC. Translation gives CASSLGSGDYNEQFF.

CDR3 sequence reads: CASSLDGNQPQHF. The CDR3 DNA reads as TGTGCCAGCAGCTTAGACGGTAATCAGCCCCAGCATTTT. The chain has TRBV7-2 and TRBJ1-5; D call uncertain. Trimming removed 1 base at V and 4 bases at J, with 5 bases between. The germline CDR1 and CDR2 sequences are SGHTA and FQGNSA. The CDR3 is 13 residues long.

This clone is a singleton in its sample. V gene TRBV27 combines with J gene TRBJ2-7; 11 bases align to TRBD1. Germline V gives CDR1 MNHEY, CDR2 SMNVEV (reference sequence). V trimming: 5 bases; J trimming: 1 base; junction bases outside the gene matches: 4. This CDR3 comprises 15 residues. DNA of the CDR3: TGTGCCAGCAGTCCGGACAGGGGGCGGTCCTACGAGCAGTACTTC. Its protein product is CASSPDRGRSYEQYF.

The rearrangement joins TRBV18 to TRBJ2-5, with TRBD2 identical over 13 bases. In germline, CDR1 is KGHSH, CDR2 LQKENI. This CDR3 contains 16 residues. The J segment lost 5 bases and the V segment lost 3 bases, leaving 6 bases of the junction unmatched. CDR3 loop: CASSPRTSGRQETQYF. In nucleotides, the CDR3 is TGTGCCAGCTCACCGAGGACTAGCGGGAGACAGGAGACCCAGTACTTC.

The rearrangement joins TRBV5-6 to TRBJ1-2; the D gene is possibly TRBD1 (6 bases). The V and J ends lost 4 bases and 6 bases respectively, with 16 bases between them. Germline V gives CDR1 SGHDT, CDR2 YYEEEE. The CDR3 totals 14 residues. The CDR3 bases are TGTGCCAGCAGCACAGGGTGGGGGATGCATGGCTACACCTTC. Its translation is CASSTGWGMHGYTF. Complete variable domain (other parts from reference TRBV5-6 and TRBJ1-2): DAGVTQSPTHLIKTRGQQVTLRCSPKSGHDTVSWYQQALGQGPQFIFQYYEEEERQRGNFPDRFSGHQFPNYSSELNVNALLLGDSALYLCASSTGWGMHGYTFGSGTRLTVV.